The 2 T cell receptor beta chains listed next were all sequenced from one sample in a study of cytomegalovirus exposure and HLA in healthy donors. Both 60 Vbeta primers and 13 Jbeta primers went into the PCR. TCRdb's table, derived via immunoSEQ multiplex PCR, lists solely in-frame clones and lacks some. The table has 100,000 to 140,000 clones, around four fifths seen once. The sample was PBMCs. Receptors originate from a man aged 30-40 years in good health and CMV-seronegative.

The chain joins TRBV30 to TRBJ1-4; possible D gene TRBD1, 6 bases. Trimming removed 0 bases at V and 5 bases at J, with 10 bases between. CDR1 and CDR2 from the germline V gene are GTSNPN and SVGIG (reference sequence). The CDR3 runs 14 residues. The CDR3 is CAWSVGAENEKLFF. The CDR3 DNA reads TGTGCCTGGAGTGTGGGGGCAGAGAATGAAAAACTGTTTTTT.

The genes are TRBV19 and TRBJ1-5, with D unresolved. The CDR3 totals 13 residues. The ends were cut back, 3 bases at V and 5 bases at J, with 8 bases in the middle. The germline V gene has CDR1 LNHDA and CDR2 SQIVND (reference sequence). The CDR3 region has the DNA TGTGCCAGTAGTATGGCCCTAGATCAGCCCCAGCATTTT. Its translation: CASSMALDQPQHF.